What follows is one T cell receptor (beta chain) and its context. The antigen remains unidentified. Clones were read by immunoSEQ multiplex PCR, and TCRdb kept only the in-frame ones, dropping some. The sample includes 96,000 or so clones, roughly nine tenths seen only once; the top ten take around 0.17%. Looked up from germline, CDR1 is GTSNPN and CDR2 is SVGIG (reference sequence). CDR3 length equals 14 residues. V lost 0 bases and J lost 7; bases outside the gene matches: 7. These data come from a study of graft-versus-host responses after intestinal transplantation. The overall study: Anti-thymocyte globulin induction, then tacrolimus and steroids for around 3 years, went to all recipients. Study-wide findings and caveats: Within allografts, high graft-versus-host to host-versus-graft clonal ratios were seen among patients with graft-donor T cell macrochimerism.

This chain uses TRBV30 with TRBJ1-1, with 8 bases that match TRBD1. The sequence derives from a human donor who received an intestinal transplant. The source was unstimulated CD4+ T cells sorted from spleen or lymph node cells, collected before intestinal transplant. The CDR3 protein is CAWSVPARGREAFF. The CDR3 nucleotides read TGTGCCTGGAGTGTACCCGCCAGGGGGCGTGAAGCTTTCTTT.